Listed below are T cell receptor beta chains from one sample, sequenced in a study of blood T cell repertoires in COVID-19. The assay was immunoSEQ multiplex PCR, and TCRdb's table has in-frame clones only and misses some. Of 300,000 or so clones listed, approximately 90% are singletons. The sequenced material came from PBMCs or T cells enriched from blood (not recorded which). The origin of the receptors is a woman in her thirties who had recovered from COVID-19. CDR3s include the opening cysteine and the closing phenylalanine or tryptophan. The order of the fields is V gene, J gene, CDR3 protein.

V gene: TRBV19
J gene: TRBJ1-2
CDR3 protein: CASSAGPMYGYTF

V gene: TRBV4-1
J gene: TRBJ2-1
CDR3 protein: CASSPPRSYNEQFF

V gene: TRBV5-1
J gene: TRBJ1-5
CDR3 protein: CASTGGDQPQHF

V gene: TRBV6-1
J gene: TRBJ1-2
CDR3 protein: CASSEVSWRVDYGYTF

V gene: TRBV7-6
J gene: TRBJ2-1
CDR3 protein: CASSLMAGSSLDEQFF

V gene: TRBV11-2
J gene: TRBJ1-1
CDR3 protein: CASSLDLAGTEAFF

V gene: TRBV6-5
J gene: TRBJ2-1
CDR3 protein: CASGNPNANEQFF

V gene: TRBV9
J gene: TRBJ1-1
CDR3 protein: CASSFTGTEAFF

V gene: TRBV7-9
J gene: TRBJ2-5
CDR3 protein: CASSLEGLAGGLKTQYF

V gene: TRBV4-1
J gene: TRBJ1-1
CDR3 protein: CASSLGMGRKNTEAFF

V gene: TRBV7-2
J gene: TRBJ1-3
CDR3 protein: CASSPGGGSGNTIYF

V gene: TRBV19
J gene: TRBJ1-5
CDR3 protein: CASSETAPGAGSNQPQHF

V gene: TRBV19
J gene: TRBJ1-5
CDR3 protein: CASSIMDRGQSNQPQHF

V gene: TRBV27
J gene: TRBJ2-5
CDR3 protein: CASSSLGGSQETQYF

V gene: TRBV2
J gene: TRBJ2-2
CDR3 protein: CASSEVTAGSGELFF

V gene: TRBV5-1
J gene: TRBJ1-3
CDR3 protein: CASSLGQGAGGNTIYF

V gene: TRBV7-9
J gene: TRBJ1-3
CDR3 protein: CASSSVDTRESGNTIYF

V gene: TRBV6-1
J gene: TRBJ1-2
CDR3 protein: CASSEALDRPGYGYTF

V gene: TRBV5-4
J gene: TRBJ1-1
CDR3 protein: CASSSFGGITEAFF

V gene: TRBV5-6
J gene: TRBJ1-2
CDR3 protein: CASSSDRDINYGYTF

V gene: TRBV18
J gene: TRBJ1-1
CDR3 protein: CASSVKSQPGEAFF

V gene: TRBV4-2
J gene: TRBJ2-3
CDR3 protein: CASSQDGGAPDTQYF

V gene: TRBV21-1
J gene: TRBJ1-2
CDR3 protein: CASSRALRDGYTF

V gene: TRBV7-8
J gene: TRBJ1-2
CDR3 protein: CASSTRTGYGYTF

V gene: TRBV11-2
J gene: TRBJ2-7
CDR3 protein: CASSLRGGVPYEQYF

V gene: TRBV7-2
J gene: TRBJ2-5
CDR3 protein: CASSTYRTGGQETQYF

V gene: TRBV19
J gene: TRBJ2-2
CDR3 protein: CASRWGGSTGELFF

V gene: TRBV19
J gene: TRBJ1-5
CDR3 protein: CASSIDGTGNQPQHF

V gene: TRBV6-5
J gene: TRBJ1-1
CDR3 protein: CASSQDRRAEAFF

V gene: TRBV2
J gene: TRBJ1-2
CDR3 protein: CASSRDRPGGTF

V gene: TRBV7-2
J gene: TRBJ1-2
CDR3 protein: CASSFRRGGNYGYTF

V gene: TRBV6-6
J gene: TRBJ2-1
CDR3 protein: CASTLGLAGLGDEQFF

V gene: TRBV14
J gene: TRBJ1-2
CDR3 protein: CASSQVGQSVGYTF

V gene: TRBV18
J gene: TRBJ2-2
CDR3 protein: CASSSRTGPTGELFF

V gene: TRBV6-5
J gene: TRBJ1-1
CDR3 protein: CASSYSEGGDTEAFF

V gene: TRBV30
J gene: TRBJ1-3
CDR3 protein: CAWSHRAPGNTIYF

V gene: TRBV19
J gene: TRBJ1-3
CDR3 protein: CASTSTESGNTIYF

V gene: TRBV9
J gene: TRBJ2-6
CDR3 protein: CASSVREGAAGANVLTF

V gene: TRBV7-2
J gene: TRBJ1-5
CDR3 protein: CASSSRTGGGQPQHF

V gene: TRBV2
J gene: TRBJ2-7
CDR3 protein: CASSVGRAYEQYF

V gene: TRBV5-6
J gene: TRBJ1-1
CDR3 protein: CASSTSGTENTEAFF

V gene: TRBV6-5
J gene: TRBJ1-1
CDR3 protein: CASSAFRGTEAFF

V gene: TRBV3-1/TRBV3-2
J gene: TRBJ1-3
CDR3 protein: CASSQRGHSGNTIYF